These 16 T cell receptor beta chains came from one sample sequenced in a study of control samples from healthy donors and cancer patients. Generated by immunoSEQ multiplex PCR, the TCRdb table keeps only in-frame clones and is missing some. Of some 150,000 clones listed, about 93% are singletons. The sample consisted of blood. Receptor source: a middle-aged man in good health.

This chain uses TRBV27 with TRBJ2-5; no clear D. The CDR3 is 12 amino acids. The ends were cut back, 5 bases at V and 5 bases at J, with 9 bases in the middle. Germline V gene data show CDR1 as MNHEY and CDR2 as SMNVEV (reference sequence). CDR3 DNA: TGTGCCAGCAGTGACCCCTGGGAGACCCAGTACTTC. It specifies CASSDPWETQYF.

The chain employs TRBV4-1 and TRBJ1-1; D is possibly TRBD1 (5 bases). The V and J ends lost 3 bases and 7 bases respectively, with 15 bases between them. Per the germline V gene, CDR1 is MGHRA and CDR2 is YSYEKL. There are 14 residues in the CDR3. The CDR3 coding sequence is TGCGCCAGCAGCCAGTCGACAGTGAACGGTGAAGCTTTCTTT. This codes for CASSQSTVNGEAFF.

The rearrangement links TRBV6-5 to TRBJ1-5, with D possibly TRBD1 on 6 matching bases. The V gene lost 4 bases and the J gene lost 5 bases, with 15 bases spanning the gap. Per germline, CDR1 MNHEY and CDR2 SVGAGI. The CDR3 is 15 residues long. The CDR3 protein is CASSLDSWNYQPQHF. The CDR3 DNA is TGTGCCAGCAGTTTGGACAGTTGGAACTATCAGCCCCAGCATTTT.

The V gene is TRBV5-5, the J gene TRBJ2-7, with D possibly called TRBD1 or TRBD2 (5 bases each). The CDR3 runs 15 residues. Trimming removed 3 bases at V and 7 bases at J, with 20 bases between. Germline values: CDR1 SGHKS, CDR2 YYEKEE (reference sequence). The CDR3 spells CASSSTGTAEREQYF. CDR3 in DNA: TGTGCCAGCAGCTCGACCGGGACGGCGGAGAGGGAGCAGTACTTC.

V gene TRBV27 combines with J gene TRBJ2-1; D call uncertain. Trimming took 4 bases from V and 5 from J, leaving 21 bases between them. The CDR3 loop spans 17 amino acids. CDR1 is MNHEY, CDR2 SMNVEV, per germline (reference sequence). The DNA of the CDR3 is TGTGCCAGCAGTTCACTACCCTACGGCAGTCGAGACAATGAGCAGTTCTTC. It encodes CASSSLPYGSRDNEQFF.

The chain employs TRBV30 and TRBJ1-2; TRBD1 aligns across 8 bases. The CDR3 loop spans 12 amino acids. The V segment lost 4 bases and the J segment 6 bases; nucleotides outside the gene matches: 4. From germline, CDR1 is GTSNPN and CDR2 SVGIG (reference sequence). CDR3 nucleotide sequence: TGTGCCTGGAAGGGACAGGACGATGGCTACACCTTC. This gives the protein CAWKGQDDGYTF.

This sequence joins TRBV3-1 (or the pseudogene TRBV3-2) and TRBJ2-7, with 12 nucleotides matching TRBD2. Per the germline V gene, CDR1 is LGHDT and CDR2 is YNNKEL (reference sequence). CDR3 length: 18 residues. Trimming cost V 4 bases and J 6 bases; bases outside gene matches: 16. CDR3 coding DNA: TGTGCCAGCAGCCCAAGGACAGCACCCGGGACTAGCGGGTTCGAGCAGTACTTC. It codes for CASSPRTAPGTSGFEQYF.

The CDR3 coding sequence is TGTGCCAGCAGCTTAGGAGGGAGGCAGCCCCAGCATTTT. This sequence encodes CASSLGGRQPQHF. The V gene is TRBV27, the J gene TRBJ1-5, with D hard to call. V lost 6 bases to trimming and J lost 7 bases, with 13 bases between them. This CDR3 region has 13 residues. Germline V gene lookup returns CDR1 MNHEY and CDR2 SMNVEV (reference sequence).

This clone has more than one count but fewer than ten. The V gene is TRBV30, the J gene TRBJ2-5; a weak D match, TRBD2 (7 bases). The CDR3 has 14 amino acids. Germline V lookup: CDR1 GTSNPN, CDR2 SVGIG (reference sequence). Trimming pared 3 bases from V and 7 bases from J, leaving 18 bases between. CDR3 sequence reads: CAWRLNGGPGTQYF. The CDR3 DNA reads as TGTGCCTGGAGGCTCAACGGGGGGCCAGGGACCCAGTACTTC.

This clone showed up just once. This chain joins TRBV6-5 and TRBJ2-7, with 9 bases identical to TRBD1. This CDR3 contains 15 residues. CDR1 and CDR2 (germline): MNHEY, SVGAGI. V lost 6 bases and J lost 2; bases outside the gene matches: 8. CDR3 region: CASRITGGRAYEQYF. CDR3 nucleotide sequence: TGTGCCAGCAGAATCACAGGGGGCAGGGCCTACGAGCAGTACTTC.

The CDR3 region has the DNA TGTGCCAGCAGCCGGGACAGGGGGGCAGATACGCAGTATTTT. This encodes CASSRDRGADTQYF. The rearrangement joins TRBV6-5 to TRBJ2-3; 11 bases line up with TRBD1. Germline assignment: CDR1 MNHEY and CDR2 SVGAGI. The length of the CDR3 is 14 residues. V lost 6 bases and J lost 4; bases outside the gene matches: 3.

This clone was seen only once. The chain couples TRBV4-1 to TRBJ1-1; the match to TRBD1 covers 9 bases. The germline CDR1 and CDR2 sequences are MGHRA and YSYEKL. Trimming removed 1 base from V and 5 bases from J; junction bases left unmatched: 5. This CDR3 comprises 15 residues. The CDR3 DNA reads as TGCGCCAGCAGCCAAGGGGACAGGGTGAGGACTGAAGCTTTCTTT. Its translation is CASSQGDRVRTEAFF.

This clone was counted a single time. This chain connects TRBV9 to TRBJ1-1; D is possibly TRBD1 (5 bases). In germline, CDR1 is SGDLS, CDR2 YYNGEE. The length of the CDR3 is 13 residues. Trimming pared 2 bases from V and 6 bases from J, leaving 11 bases between. DNA of the CDR3: TGTGCCAGCAGCGTTATGGTGGGGGCTGAAGCTTTCTTT. Translation: CASSVMVGAEAFF.

The gene calls are TRBV28 and TRBJ2-1; D remains unclear. Between the trimmed V and J ends, which lost 3 bases and 7 bases, there was a span of 13 bases. The CDR3 loop spans 14 amino acids. CDR1 is MDHEN and CDR2 is SYDVKM in the germline V gene. The DNA of the CDR3 is TGTGCCAGCAGTTTGGGTTTCCTCGGGAATGAGCAGTTCTTC. It encodes CASSLGFLGNEQFF.

The chain combines TRBV19 with TRBJ2-1; 12 nucleotides agree with TRBD2. V was pared by 7 bases and J by 14 bases, with 9 bases of the junction left unmatched. This CDR3 is 13 amino acids long. Germline loops: CDR1 LNHDA, CDR2 SQIVND (reference sequence). CDR3 DNA: TGTGCCAGTACTAGCGGGAGGGGTCGCGGGAAGTTCTTC. It is translated as CASTSGRGRGKFF.

The rearrangement uses TRBV7-9 and TRBJ2-5; 10 nucleotides match TRBD2. The ends lost 0 bases at V and 3 bases at J; junction bases unmatched: 10. Germline V lookup: CDR1 SEHNR, CDR2 FQNEAQ (reference sequence). CDR3 length equals 18 residues. The CDR3 protein is CASSLACRTSGREETQYF. Written as DNA, the CDR3 is TGTGCCAGCAGCTTAGCCTGTCGTACGAGCGGGAGGGAAGAGACCCAGTACTTC.